This is a list of T cell receptor beta chains from one sample in a study of cytomegalovirus exposure and HLA in healthy donors. Clones were read by immunoSEQ multiplex PCR, and TCRdb kept only the in-frame ones, dropping some. The sample holds about 160,000 clones. The sequenced material came from PBMCs. The receptors come from a woman aged 60-70 years in good health and CMV-seronegative. The CDR3 runs from the conserved cysteine through the conserved F or W. D genes are given only for firm matches.

J gene,D gene,V gene,CDR3 protein,CDR3 DNA
TRBJ2-3,TRBD2,TRBV27,CASSLQGGDTRYF,TGTGCCAGCAGTTTGCAGGGAGGGGATACGCGGTATTTT
TRBJ2-2,TRBD2,TRBV10-3,CAISESSGGVSELFF,TGTGCCATCAGTGAGTCTAGCGGGGGAGTTTCGGAGCTGTTTTTT
TRBJ1-1,-,TRBV11-3,CASSSTGNTEAFF,TGTGCCAGCAGCTCAACAGGGAACACTGAAGCTTTCTTT
TRBJ2-3,-,TRBV7-3,CASRTEPGGTDTQYF,TGTGCCAGCAGGACGGAGCCAGGGGGCACAGATACGCAGTATTTT
TRBJ1-1,-,TRBV7-6,CASSLGPGDNTEAFF,TGTGCCAGCAGCTTAGGGCCAGGGGACAACACTGAAGCTTTCTTT
TRBJ2-7,TRBD2,TRBV10-3,CAVGTSYEQYF,TGTGCAGTGGGGACTAGCTACGAGCAGTACTTC
TRBJ2-7,-,TRBV7-8,CASSLVGGNVRASEQYF,TGTGCCAGCAGCTTAGTAGGAGGGAATGTGAGGGCGAGCGAGCAGTACTTC
TRBJ1-1,-,TRBV6-5,CASRSSGNTEAFF,TGTGCCAGCAGGTCGAGTGGGAACACTGAAGCTTTCTTT
TRBJ2-3,-,TRBV29-1,CSVEDGTGGYF,TGCAGCGTTGAAGATGGCACAGGCGGGTATTTT
TRBJ2-1,TRBD2,TRBV6-4,CASSDSGGAYNEQFF,TGTGCCAGCAGTGACTCGGGGGGGGCCTACAATGAGCAGTTCTTC
TRBJ2-3,TRBD2,TRBV2,CASRLASGGTDTQYF,TGTGCCAGCAGGTTGGCTAGCGGTGGGACAGATACGCAGTATTTT
TRBJ2-2,-,TRBV25-1,CASRGQPGAGELFF,TGTGCCAGCAGGGGACAGCCGGGGGCCGGGGAGCTGTTTTTT
TRBJ2-3,TRBD2,TRBV6-1,CASSQAGGLRTDTQYF,TGTGCCAGCAGTCAAGCGGGGGGGCTCCGCACAGATACGCAGTATTTT